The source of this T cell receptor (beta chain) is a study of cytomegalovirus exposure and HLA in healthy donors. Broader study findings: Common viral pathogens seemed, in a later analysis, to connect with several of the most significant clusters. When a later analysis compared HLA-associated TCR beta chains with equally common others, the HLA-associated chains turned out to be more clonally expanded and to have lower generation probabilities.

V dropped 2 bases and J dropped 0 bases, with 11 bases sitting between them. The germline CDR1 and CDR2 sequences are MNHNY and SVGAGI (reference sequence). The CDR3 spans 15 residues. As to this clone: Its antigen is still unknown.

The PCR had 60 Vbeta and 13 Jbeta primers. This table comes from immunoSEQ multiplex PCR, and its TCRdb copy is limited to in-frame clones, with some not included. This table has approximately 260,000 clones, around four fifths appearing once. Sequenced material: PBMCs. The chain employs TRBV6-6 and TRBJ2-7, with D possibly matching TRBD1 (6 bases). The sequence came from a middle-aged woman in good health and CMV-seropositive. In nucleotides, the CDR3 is TGTGCCAGCAGTTACCCGGGACAAGCCTCCTACGAGCAGTACTTC. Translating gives CASSYPGQASYEQYF.